This T cell receptor beta chain derives from a study of CD8 T cells in Susac syndrome. Reverse transcription of roughly 0.45 to 1 ug RNA used random hexamers. The method of amplification for TCR beta CDR3 was immunoSEQ multiplex PCR, covering 54 Vbeta and 13 Jbeta. TCRdb analysed the immunoSEQ multiplex PCR reads with MiXCR anew, one entry per CDR3 protein. Here the sample spans approximately 220,000 distinct CDR3 sequences, around 90% being singletons. The CDR3 consists of 16 residues. Looked up from germline, CDR1 is MNHEY and CDR2 is SVGEGT. J was trimmed by 3 bases and V by 3 bases; bases with no gene match: 9. The multiple sclerosis controls, all treatment-naive patients, had relapsing-remitting disease that was stable or active.

This TCR was sampled from a human donor with multiple sclerosis. The sequenced sample consisted of CD8+ T cells from PBMCs. The gene calls are TRBV6-2 or TRBV6-3 and TRBJ1-1, with 8 bases lining up with TRBD1. CDR3 loop: CASSYPQGAFDTEAFF. In DNA form, the CDR3 reads TGTGCCAGCAGTTATCCGCAGGGGGCGTTCGACACTGAAGCTTTCTTT.